This T cell receptor beta chain originates from a study of cytomegalovirus exposure and HLA in healthy donors. Study-wide points: Overall, approximately 150 TCR beta chains were annotated as cytomegalovirus-associated. It was confirmed in vitro that a few of the CMV-associated chains were specific for CMV antigens. The authors later linked a missense DCLRE1C variant to TCR beta V- and J-gene trimming. The authors later found most CMV-associated TCR beta chains appeared HLA-restricted.

The PCR employed 60 Vbeta primers together with 13 Jbeta primers. Clones were sequenced by immunoSEQ multiplex PCR, and TCRdb holds only the in-frame ones, with some missing. The repertoire holds about 150,000 clones, roughly 79% seen once, with around 2.8% in the top ten. Concerning this clone itself: Its antigen remains unidentified.

The CDR3 is 13 amino acids. Germline V gene data show CDR1 as SQVTM and CDR2 as ANQGSEA. V shed 7 bases and J 6 bases; nucleotides not matched to a gene: 12. Specimen: PBMCs. The chain links TRBV29-1 to TRBJ2-7; 7 positions match TRBD2. This TCR derives from a man aged 18-30 years in good health and CMV-seronegative. The CDR3 here is CSATGGEWTEQYV. CDR3 nucleotides: TGCAGCGCCACGGGGGGAGAGTGGACCGAGCAGTACGTC.